This entry features one TCR beta chain sequence. Other DNA sequences in the sample encode the same CDR3. The CDR3 is 13 residues long. The germline V gene has CDR1 KGHSH and CDR2 LQKENI. V was pared by 3 bases and J by 3 bases, with 1 base of the junction left unmatched. These data belong to a study of blood T cell repertoires in COVID-19. As for the study in general: The United States, Italy and Spain provided the acute and convalescent COVID-19 samples. Sample material is recorded as cDNA or gDNA derived from T cells, B-cell-depleted T cells, or PBMCs.

Enrollment of patients from Seattle took place during active infection, with longitudinal follow-up. Authors' methods: Estimation of nucleated cell counts relied on the amplification of reference gene primers. Sequencing used immunoSEQ multiplex PCR; TCRdb keeps in-frame clones, though not all of them. V and J calls and clone size are as listed in that table; D and trimming were resolved from the DNA. This table has 250,000 to 300,000 clones, roughly 90% appearing once. J is TRBJ1-1 and V is TRBV18, with 7 bases matching TRBD1. Material: peripheral blood. This TCR was sampled from a woman under 40 with COVID-19, enrolled during active disease. CDR3 DNA sequence: TGTGCCAGCTCACCCAGGGGGGACACTGAAGCTTTCTTT. Amino acids: CASSPRGDTEAFF.